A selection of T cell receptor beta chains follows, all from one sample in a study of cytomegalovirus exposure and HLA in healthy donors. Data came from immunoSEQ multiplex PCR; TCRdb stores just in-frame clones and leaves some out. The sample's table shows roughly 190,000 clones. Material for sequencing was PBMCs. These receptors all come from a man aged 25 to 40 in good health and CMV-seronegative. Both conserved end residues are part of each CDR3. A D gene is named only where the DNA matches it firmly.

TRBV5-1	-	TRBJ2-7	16	CASSLQSGSVFYEQYF	TGCGCCAGCAGCTTGCAATCCGGGAGCGTCTTCTACGAGCAGTACTTC
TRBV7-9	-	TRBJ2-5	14	CASSLSWRWEAQYF	TGTGCCAGCAGCTTATCGTGGCGGTGGGAGGCCCAGTACTTC
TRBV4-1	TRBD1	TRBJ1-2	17	CASSQGTGDRGNYGYTF	TGCGCCAGCAGCCAGGGGACAGGGGATAGGGGTAACTATGGCTACACCTTC
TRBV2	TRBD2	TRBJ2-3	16	CASSQSRGGAGDTQYF	TGTGCCAGCAGTCAATCGCGCGGGGGGGCAGGAGATACGCAGTATTTT
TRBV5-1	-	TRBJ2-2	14	CASSLRLRTGELFF	TGCGCCAGCAGCTTGAGGCTGAGGACCGGGGAGCTGTTTTTT
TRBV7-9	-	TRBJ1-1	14	CASSVQVMNTEAFF	TGTGCCAGCAGCGTACAGGTTATGAACACTGAAGCTTTCTTT
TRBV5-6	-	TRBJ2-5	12	CASSLVTEQQYF	TGTGCCAGCAGCTTGGTAACAGAACAGCAGTACTTC
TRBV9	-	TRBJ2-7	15	CASSPQMEGNYEQYF	TGTGCCAGCAGCCCCCAAATGGAGGGTAACTACGAGCAGTACTTC
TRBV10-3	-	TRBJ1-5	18	CAISESNPGGNSNQPQHF	TGTGCCATCAGTGAGTCGAACCCGGGGGGCAATAGCAATCAGCCCCAGCATTTT
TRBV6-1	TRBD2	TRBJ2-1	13	CASSEVAGVEQFF	TGTGCCAGCAGTGAAGTAGCGGGGGTTGAGCAGTTCTTC